This passage covers 31 T cell receptor beta chains from one sample sequenced in a study of T cells in Graves' hyperthyroidism and ophthalmopathy. RNA transcripts yielded amplified TCR beta CDR3 regions. The HTBI primer set was used in a first-round RT-PCR of the TCR CDR3. One entry per CDR3 protein results from TCRdb running MiXCR on the multiplex PCR reads. Here the sample spans 360,000 or so distinct CDR3 sequences, 12% to 15% being singletons. Sequenced material: blood. All receptors derive from a woman aged 60-75 years with Graves' ophthalmopathy.

This clonotype was picked up many times. CDR3: CASRAGTGSYEQYF. For the CDR3, the DNA is TGTGCCAGCAGAGCCGGGACTGGCTCCTACGAGCAGTACTTC. The chain has TRBV2 and TRBJ2-7; D may be TRBD2 (6 bases). This CDR3 has 14 amino acids. Germline V gene lookup returns CDR1 SNHLY and CDR2 FYNNEI. V was trimmed by 6 bases and J by 0 bases, leaving 12 bases between them. Combining the CDR3 with reference TRBV2 and TRBJ2-7 gives the whole variable domain EPEVTQTPSHQVTQMGQEVILRCVPISNHLYFYWYRQILGQKVEFLVSFYNNEISEKSEIFDDQFSVERPDGSNFTLKIRSTKLEDSAMYFCASRAGTGSYEQYFGPGTRLTVT.

This clonotype was counted ten times or more. V gene TRBV6-2 or TRBV6-3 combines with J gene TRBJ1-5; D is undetermined. The CDR3 is made up of 14 amino acids. The germline V gene has CDR1 MNHEY and CDR2 SVGEGT. V was clipped by 0 bases and J by 4 bases, with 7 bases between them. Here the CDR3 DNA reads TGTGCCAGCAGTTACTCGGATGATAATCAGCCCCAGCATTTT. Translating it yields CASSYSDDNQPQHF.

This clonotype was seen ten or more times. This chain links TRBV6-1 with TRBJ1-5; maybe TRBD1 (6 bases). Between the trimmed V and J ends, which lost 5 bases and 6 bases, there was a span of 11 bases. The CDR3 sequence is 13 residues long. Germline CDR1 MNHNS, CDR2 SASEGT. This CDR3 reads CASSSTRGQPQHF. CDR3 bases: TGTGCCAGCAGTTCCACCAGGGGTCAGCCCCAGCATTTT.

This clonotype has a handful of counts. The V gene is TRBV18, the J gene TRBJ1-5; D is ambiguous. The CDR3 is 14 residues long. The germline CDR1 and CDR2 sequences are KGHSH and LQKENI. The germline V and J ends were trimmed by 6 bases and 4 bases, with 13 bases remaining between them. CDR3 coding DNA: TGTGCCAGCTCCGATGTGCTGGGGAATCAGCCCCAGCATTTT. This gives the protein CASSDVLGNQPQHF. The variable domain in full, with the rest retrieved from reference TRBV18 and TRBJ1-5, is NAGVMQNPRHLVRRRGQEARLRCSPMKGHSHVYWYRQLPEEGLKFMVYLQKENIIDESGMPKERFSAEFPKEGPSILRIQQVVRGDSAAYFCASSDVLGNQPQHFGDGTRLSIL.

This clonotype has a count of ten or more. The V call is TRBV11-1, the J call TRBJ2-3; D gene ambiguous. Germline CDR1 and CDR2: SGHAT and FQDESV (reference sequence). Trimming pared 1 base from V and 5 bases from J, leaving 16 bases between. The CDR3 spans 16 residues. CDR3 DNA: TGTGCCAGCAGCTTAGGGCCGGCACCCCCCGTAGATACGCAGTATTTT. This codes for CASSLGPAPPVDTQYF.

This clonotype was detected ten times or more. J is TRBJ2-7 and V is TRBV5-1, with D uncertain. Trimming took 0 bases from V and 0 from J, leaving 7 bases between them. Germline assignment: CDR1 SGHRS and CDR2 YFSETQ. This CDR3 is 14 amino acids long. The CDR3 loop reads CASSLGVVSYEQYF. CDR3 DNA sequence: TGCGCCAGCAGCTTGGGAGTGGTCTCCTACGAGCAGTACTTC.

This clonotype was observed at least ten times. V gene TRBV24-1 combines with J gene TRBJ2-2; D remains ambiguous. Germline CDR1 is KGHDR and CDR2 is SFDVKD. Trimming took off 0 bases at V and 6 bases at J, with 4 bases between the two ends. This CDR3 is 13 amino acids long. CDR3 DNA: TGTGCCACCAGTGATTTGGGTCCCGGGGAGCTGTTTTTT. The encoded protein is CATSDLGPGELFF.

The chain links TRBV28 to TRBJ2-1, with a possible D match to TRBD2 (6 bases). This CDR3 is built from 16 residues. Germline lookup yields CDR1 MDHEN and CDR2 SYDVKM. The V end was cut by 6 bases, the J end by 0 bases, with 15 bases between. CDR3 residues: CASSPLAPRSYNEQFF. CDR3 nucleotide sequence: TGTGCCAGCAGCCCACTAGCTCCCCGCTCCTACAATGAGCAGTTCTTC. Variable domain in full (rest from reference TRBV28 and TRBJ2-1): DVKVTQSSRYLVKRTGEKVFLECVQDMDHENMFWYRQDPGLGLRLIYFSYDVKMKEKGDIPEGYSVSREKKERFSLILESASTNQTSMYLCASSPLAPRSYNEQFFGPGTRLTVL.

The sample holds many counts of this clonotype. The J gene is TRBJ2-7, the V gene TRBV27, with 15 bases aligning to TRBD2. Germline lookup yields CDR1 MNHEY and CDR2 SMNVEV (reference sequence). J gave up 4 bases and V 4 bases, and 8 bases lay outside the gene matches. The CDR3 is 17 amino acids. The CDR3 coding sequence is TGTGCCAGCAGTTCCGGACTAGCGGGAGGGCCGGGGTACGAGCAGTACTTC. This encodes CASSSGLAGGPGYEQYF.

This sequence joins TRBV6-1 and TRBJ1-4; D gene ambiguous. Per the germline V gene, CDR1 is MNHNS and CDR2 is SASEGT. This CDR3 contains 15 residues. Trimming pared 2 bases from V and 4 bases from J, leaving 11 bases between. The CDR3 region has the DNA TGTGCCAGCAGTGAACCGATCGGGGTTAATGAAAAACTGTTTTTT. It codes for CASSEPIGVNEKLFF.

This clonotype came up many times. V is TRBV29-1 and J is TRBJ1-2; D remains ambiguous. The CDR3 is 16 residues long. The ends were cut back, 3 bases at V and 4 bases at J, with 21 bases in the middle. The germline V gene encodes CDR1 SQVTM and CDR2 ANQGSEA. The CDR3 nucleotides are TGCAGCGTTGATACGCAGGCCCCCTCGTATGGCTATGGCTACACCTTC. Amino acid sequence: CSVDTQAPSYGYGYTF. Together with reference TRBV29-1 and TRBJ1-2, the CDR3 gives the full variable domain: SAVISQKPSRDICQRGTSLTIQCQVDSQVTMMFWYRQQPGQSLTLIATANQGSEATYESGFVIDKFPISRPNLTFSTLTVSNMSPEDSSIYLCSVDTQAPSYGYGYTFGSGTRLTVV.

This clonotype appeared many times. The V gene is TRBV28, the J gene TRBJ2-1; D is undetermined. Deletions cut 3 bases from V and 0 bases from J, with 12 bases between. The CDR3 has 16 residues. CDR1 and CDR2 (germline): MDHEN, SYDVKM. The CDR3 DNA sequence: TGTGCCAGCAGTTTCAAGACGGCGCTCTCCTACAATGAGCAGTTCTTC. Translated: CASSFKTALSYNEQFF.

Ten or more counts support this clonotype. The chain joins TRBV6-1 to TRBJ2-5; D not certain. The V end was cut by 0 bases, the J end by 0 bases, with 11 bases between. This CDR3 is built from 16 residues. Germline V gives CDR1 MNHNS, CDR2 SASEGT. The CDR3 DNA follows: TGTGCCAGCAGTGAAGCGCTTCGACTCTACCAAGAGACCCAGTACTTC. Translating gives CASSEALRLYQETQYF.

This clonotype was observed a few times. CDR3 sequence reads: CASSSPGESNYGYTF. CDR3 DNA sequence: TGTGCCAGCAGCTCCCCGGGCGAATCCAACTATGGCTACACCTTC. This chain uses TRBV11-2 with TRBJ1-2; D is uncertain. V gave up 4 bases and J gave up 2 bases, with 14 bases separating them. This CDR3 region has 15 residues. Per the germline V gene, CDR1 is SGHAT and CDR2 is FQNNGV.

This clonotype was seen ten or more times. The chain uses TRBV5-1 and TRBJ1-1; TRBD1 might be the D (6 bases). This CDR3 region has 12 residues. V lost 3 bases, J lost 7 bases, and 10 bases lay in between. Germline V lookup: CDR1 SGHRS, CDR2 YFSETQ. CDR3 sequence reads: CASSSGTREAFF. In DNA form, the CDR3 reads TGCGCCAGCAGCTCCGGGACACGTGAAGCTTTCTTT.

This clonotype was counted many times. The chain is built from TRBV20-1 and TRBJ1-5, with D perhaps TRBD1 (5 bases). The CDR3 is 15 amino acids. The V end was cut by 1 base, the J end by 1 base, with 11 bases between. CDR1 is DFQATT, CDR2 SNEGSKA, per germline (reference sequence). The DNA of the CDR3 is TGCAGTGCTAGAGGTCCAGGGACCAGCAATCAGCCCCAGCATTTT. Its protein product is CSARGPGTSNQPQHF.

In this sample, this clonotype turned up a few times. The gene calls are TRBV11-3 and TRBJ2-1, with D tentatively TRBD2 (6 bases). This CDR3 region has 14 residues. From germline, CDR1 is SGHNT and CDR2 YENEEA. Deletions cut 4 bases from V and 9 bases from J, with 16 bases between. The DNA of the CDR3 is TGTGCCAGCAGCTCACCAGGACTAAGGGGTGAGCAGTTCTTC. It yields the protein CASSSPGLRGEQFF. Together with reference TRBV11-3 and TRBJ2-1, the CDR3 gives the full variable domain: EAGVVQSPRYKIIEKKQPVAFWCNPISGHNTLYWYLQNLGQGPELLIRYENEEAVDDSQLPKDRFSAERLKGVDSTLKIQPAELGDSAVYLCASSSPGLRGEQFFGPGTRLTVL.

The table lists this clonotype with many counts. The chain combines TRBV18 with TRBJ2-2; D not resolved. V lost 0 bases to trimming and J lost 1 base, with 6 bases between them. The CDR3 spans 15 residues. Germline CDR1 reads KGHSH; CDR2 reads LQKENI. The CDR3 DNA sequence: TGTGCCAGCTCACCACCGAGCAGGAACACCGGGGAGCTGTTTTTT. Encoded protein: CASSPPSRNTGELFF.

This clonotype has a count of ten or more. J is TRBJ1-1 and V is TRBV12-3 or TRBV12-4; D ambiguous. The CDR3 is 14 amino acids. Trimming cost V 5 bases and J 1 base, with 11 bases left between them. CDR3 sequence reads: CASSPPLSNTEAFF. The CDR3 DNA sequence: TGTGCCAGCAGTCCTCCCCTCTCGAACACTGAAGCTTTCTTT.

Note on this clonotype: This may come from a read error, since a much larger clone is one base off. The CDR3 loop is CASSLPGGDYGYTF. The CDR3 nucleotides read TGTGCCAGCAGTTTACCAGGGGGCGACTATGGCTACACCTTC. The rearrangement joins TRBV28 to TRBJ1-2; 8 nucleotides align to TRBD1. Germline-derived CDR1 and CDR2 are MDHEN and SYDVKM. The CDR3 covers 14 residues. The ends lost 2 bases at V and 3 bases at J; junction bases unmatched: 2.

The V call is TRBV19, the J call TRBJ2-1; TRBD1 aligns across 10 bases. The germline V gene encodes CDR1 LNHDA and CDR2 SQIVND (reference sequence). V lost 6 bases to trimming and J lost 7 bases; unmatched junction nucleotides: 9. This CDR3 region has 15 residues. Here the CDR3 reads CASSNPRTGGNEQFF. Here the CDR3 DNA reads TGTGCCAGTAGCAACCCGAGGACAGGGGGAAATGAGCAGTTCTTC.

This clonotype appeared many times. This chain uses TRBV20-1 with TRBJ2-3; either TRBD1 or TRBD2 may supply D (5 bases each). The V gene lost 6 bases and the J gene lost 3 bases, with 16 bases spanning the gap. The CDR3 runs 14 residues. Germline V gene lookup returns CDR1 DFQATT and CDR2 SNEGSKA (reference sequence). The CDR3 loop is CSATPGLETDTQYF. DNA of the CDR3: TGCAGTGCGACCCCGGGGCTTGAGACAGATACGCAGTATTTT.

This clonotype was detected only a few times. The rearrangement joins TRBV20-1 to TRBJ1-3; no reliable D call. Germline loops: CDR1 DFQATT, CDR2 SNEGSKA (reference sequence). The CDR3 covers 13 residues. With 4 bases removed from V and 0 bases from J, the gap between germline ends came to 7 bases. This chain's CDR3 is CSAMEGSGNTIYF. CDR3 nucleotide sequence: TGCAGTGCTATGGAGGGCTCTGGAAACACCATATATTTT.

The chain uses TRBV7-9 and TRBJ1-1; no definite D call. In germline, CDR1 is SEHNR, CDR2 FQNEAQ (reference sequence). The ends were cut back, 5 bases at V and 0 bases at J, with 13 bases in the middle. This CDR3 is 15 amino acids long. In DNA form, the CDR3 reads TGTGCCAGCAGCAGAGCAGTCGGGATGAACACTGAAGCTTTCTTT. It specifies CASSRAVGMNTEAFF. Complete variable domain (other parts from reference TRBV7-9 and TRBJ1-1): DTGVSQNPRHKITKRGQNVTFRCDPISEHNRLYWYRQTLGQGPEFLTYFQNEAQLEKSRLLSDRFSAERPKGSFSTLEIQRTEQGDSAMYLCASSRAVGMNTEAFFGQGTRLTVV.

This clonotype was counted many times. V and J are TRBV2 and TRBJ2-7, with 8 positions matching TRBD2. Per germline, CDR1 SNHLY and CDR2 FYNNEI. This CDR3 is built from 14 residues. J gave up 3 bases and V 7 bases, and 8 bases lay outside the gene matches. CDR3 sequence (DNA): TGTGCCAGCACGGCGGGGGGCTCTTTCTACGAGCAGTACTTC. Translating it yields CASTAGGSFYEQYF.

This clonotype came up many times. The V gene is TRBV5-1, the J gene TRBJ1-2; D uncertain. This CDR3 has 13 residues. Germline-derived CDR1 and CDR2 are SGHRS and YFSETQ. Trimming cost V 4 bases and J 5 bases, with 12 bases left between them. The CDR3 nucleotides read TGCGCCAGCAGCCCCGACGAAAGATATGGCTACACCTTC. As protein: CASSPDERYGYTF.

This clonotype was observed many times. The V gene is TRBV5-1, the J gene TRBJ2-1; D perhaps matches TRBD1 (5 bases). Germline V gives CDR1 SGHRS, CDR2 YFSETQ. This CDR3 spans 17 amino acids. V was clipped by 5 bases and J by 9 bases, with 27 bases between them. CDR3 residues: CASSQLGAQGAVREQFF. The CDR3 DNA sequence: TGCGCCAGCAGTCAGCTTGGGGCCCAAGGAGCAGTTCGTGAGCAGTTCTTC.

The CDR3 region has the DNA TGCAGTGCTAGACGGGCGGGCACAGATACGCAGTATTTT. Residues: CSARRAGTDTQYF. The rearrangement joins TRBV20-1 to TRBJ2-3; the D is unclear. This CDR3 is built from 13 residues. The V gene's germline CDR1 is DFQATT and CDR2 SNEGSKA (reference sequence). The V end lost 2 bases, the J end lost 1 base, and 7 bases lay between the germline ends.

There are many counts of this clonotype. The J gene is TRBJ2-7, the V gene TRBV5-1, with D perhaps matching TRBD2 (6 bases). Germline V gives CDR1 SGHRS, CDR2 YFSETQ. Trimming pared 5 bases from V and 4 bases from J, leaving 10 bases between. The CDR3 loop spans 12 amino acids. The CDR3 loop reads CASSGGGYEQYF. The DNA for the CDR3 is TGCGCCAGCAGTGGGGGAGGATACGAGCAGTACTTC.

This clonotype was seen a handful of times. This sequence joins TRBV7-6 and TRBJ2-3, with 9 bases identical to TRBD2. The V segment lost 1 base and the J segment 0 bases; nucleotides outside the gene matches: 11. CDR3 length: 19 amino acids. The germline CDR1 and CDR2 sequences are SGHVS and FNYEAQ. The CDR3 is CASSLEVAGATSSTDTQYF. The CDR3 region has the DNA TGTGCCAGCAGCTTAGAAGTAGCGGGAGCCACCTCTAGCACAGATACGCAGTATTTT.

This clonotype was observed many times. The rearrangement joins TRBV15 to TRBJ1-5; 7 positions match TRBD1. Unmatched junction bases numbered 5, after V lost 3 bases and J lost 3 bases. The CDR3 runs to 15 residues. Per germline, CDR1 LNHNV and CDR2 YYDKDF (reference sequence). CDR3 sequence reads: CATSRGQSYNQPQHF. CDR3 nucleotide sequence: TGTGCCACCAGCAGGGGACAGTCCTACAATCAGCCCCAGCATTTT.